The clone carrying this TCR beta chain turned up a few times. These data come from a study of sequential checkpoint blockade in melanoma. Study context: Each arm's sequence ended with maintenance nivolumab.

Sample treatment: randomized to nivolumab then ipilimumab (arm A) or the reverse (arm B). Live CD3+CD8+ CD19− CD56− cells were sorted from PBMCs. Assay used: immunoSEQ multiplex PCR; TCRdb lists only in-frame clones, some missing. The top ten hold approximately 20% of the sample, which has about 18,000 clones, around 70% seen once. V lost 1 base and J 5 bases, leaving 6 bases between the germline ends. The CDR3 is made up of 13 amino acids. Germline assignment: CDR1 MNHEY and CDR2 SVGAGI. This clonotype was sampled from a human donor with melanoma. The starting material was CD8+ T cells sorted from blood (inferred from file names), obtained from a patient given nivolumab and ipilimumab in sequence. This chain joins TRBV6-5 and TRBJ2-1; possible D gene TRBD2, 5 bases. The CDR3 bases are TGTGCCAGCAGTTACTTGGGAGACAATGAGCAGTTCTTC. This encodes CASSYLGDNEQFF.